The 11 T cell receptor beta chains reported below all come from one sample, sequenced in a study of shared clonotypes between healthy human individuals (dated by TCRdb to 2020 to 2022). The library was built by means of the immunoSEQ multiplex PCR assay. The table comes from immuneACCESS by way of TCRdb, which keeps in-frame sequences with V and J called. Part of the clones is missing from these tables; in studies checked, under half for an unresolved V gene and the rest for unknown reasons. This sample is represented by about 2 million clones; about 95% of them were singletons. The ten largest clones capture roughly 1% of the sample. CD8 naive samples were obtained by positive selection for CCR7 among CD45RO-negative cells, yielding a CD45RA+CCR7+ population from which TemRA cells were excluded. The material sequenced was naive CD8+ T cells sorted from blood. The label giving this sample's cell subset or site can be read as: CD45RA+CCR7+. All receptors come from a man aged 18 to 29 in good health.

This clone has a single count. V usage is TRBV7-9 and J usage is TRBJ1-1, with a possible D match to TRBD1 (6 bases). Germline V CDR1 and CDR2: SEHNR, FQNEAQ (reference sequence). V shed 4 bases and J shed 13 bases, with 19 bases lying between them. The CDR3 contains 13 residues. In nucleotides, the CDR3 is TGTGCCAGCAGCTCGATCTCCTATCCGACAGGTTTCTTT. It specifies CASSSISYPTGFF.

The chain employs TRBV4-1 and TRBJ1-1; unclear D gene. Trimming shortened V by 3 bases and J by 1 base, and 12 bases separated the two germline ends. CDR3 length: 15 residues. Germline lookup yields CDR1 MGHRA and CDR2 YSYEKL. The CDR3 here is CASSQGSTANTEAFF. CDR3 coding DNA: TGCGCCAGCAGCCAGGGTAGTACCGCGAACACTGAAGCTTTCTTT.

The gene calls are TRBV30 and TRBJ2-1; 7 bases are shared with TRBD2. Germline lookup yields CDR1 GTSNPN and CDR2 SVGIG (reference sequence). This CDR3 contains 16 residues. V lost 2 bases to trimming and J lost 5 bases; unmatched junction nucleotides: 12. The CDR3 reads CAWSTWREIDHNEQFF. The CDR3 DNA reads TGTGCCTGGAGTACATGGCGGGAGATTGATCACAATGAGCAGTTCTTC.

The rearrangement links TRBV11-2 to TRBJ2-1, with D unresolved. Germline-derived CDR1 and CDR2 are SGHAT and FQNNGV. Trimming stripped 5 bases from V and 0 bases from J, with 11 bases between. The CDR3 spans 15 residues. This CDR3 is CASSAGASSYNEQFF. As DNA, the CDR3 is TGTGCCAGCAGCGCCGGAGCGAGCTCCTACAATGAGCAGTTCTTC.

The CDR3 nucleotides are TGTGCCAGCAGCTTAGGGGGTTCTGGTGAGCAGTTCTTC. It translates to CASSLGGSGEQFF. This rearrangement joins TRBV11-3 to TRBJ2-1; D is unresolved. CDR3 size: 13 residues. Germline-derived CDR1 and CDR2 are SGHNT and YENEEA. V was clipped by 1 base and J by 9 bases, with 10 bases between them.

The gene calls are TRBV5-6 and TRBJ2-3, with TRBD2 matching 12 bases. V lost 3 bases, J lost 0 bases, and 8 bases stayed unmatched. From germline, CDR1 is SGHDT and CDR2 YYEEEE. The CDR3 spans 18 residues. CDR3: CASSSSTSGRGSTDTQYF. CDR3 nucleotides: TGTGCCAGCAGCTCCTCGACTAGCGGGAGAGGGAGCACAGATACGCAGTATTTT.

V is TRBV5-1 and J is TRBJ2-7; TRBD1 matches 9 bases. The CDR3 contains 15 residues. J gave up 1 base and V 4 bases, and 6 bases lay outside the gene matches. From germline, CDR1 is SGHRS and CDR2 YFSETQ. CDR3: CASSTGQGTSYEQYF. DNA of the CDR3: TGCGCCAGCAGCACCGGACAGGGGACATCCTACGAGCAGTACTTC.

For this clone: Other DNA sequences from this sample encode an identical CDR3 as well. The rearrangement uses TRBV7-9 and TRBJ2-7; D gene unclear. This CDR3 spans 13 amino acids. V was trimmed by 8 bases and J by 2 bases, leaving 13 bases between them. Per the germline V gene, CDR1 is SEHNR and CDR2 is FQNEAQ (reference sequence). CDR3 amino acids: CASSGGGTYEQYF. The CDR3 DNA reads TGTGCCAGCTCCGGCGGCGGAACCTACGAGCAGTACTTC.

This clone was counted once. Other DNA sequences of this sample code for an identical CDR3. The genes are TRBV13 and TRBJ2-7, with D uncertain. There are 13 residues in the CDR3. With 0 bases removed from V and 3 bases from J, the gap between germline ends came to 6 bases. CDR1 and CDR2 from the germline V gene are PRHDT and FYEKMQ (reference sequence). The chain's CDR3 is CASSLGVGYEQYF. CDR3 DNA sequence: TGTGCCAGCAGCTTAGGGGTGGGCTACGAGCAGTACTTC.

Worth noting for this clone: Other DNA sequences in this sample translate to the same CDR3. The rearrangement links TRBV7-6 to TRBJ2-1; the D gene is possibly TRBD2 (5 bases). Germline assignment: CDR1 SGHVS and CDR2 FNYEAQ. The CDR3 is 14 residues long. V lost 0 bases, J lost 2 bases, and 5 bases lay in between. CDR3 nucleotides: TGTGCCAGCAGCTTAGCGGGAGCCTACAATGAGCAGTTCTTC. This translates into CASSLAGAYNEQFF. Complete variable domain (other parts from reference TRBV7-6 and TRBJ2-1): GAGVSQSPRYKVTKRGQDVALRCDPISGHVSLYWYRQALGQGPEFLTYFNYEAQQDKSGLPNDRFSAERPEGSISTLTIQRTEQRDSAMYRCASSLAGAYNEQFFGPGTRLTVL.

The rearrangement uses TRBV6-5 and TRBJ2-7; 7 nucleotides line up with TRBD2. CDR1 and CDR2 (germline): MNHEY, SVGAGI. The CDR3 consists of 13 residues. With 2 bases clipped from V and 6 bases from J, the junction kept 4 bases outside the gene matches. CDR3 loop: CASSYGGGIEQYF. The CDR3 coding sequence is TGTGCCAGCAGTTACGGGGGAGGGATCGAGCAGTACTTC.